The source of this T cell receptor (beta chain) is a study of shared clonotypes between healthy human individuals. In the study overall: The donor pool was made up of a couple of women and a few men aged 18 to 49. General study findings and limits: The researchers took only blood, and tissue repertoires probably look different. Lower generation probabilities were found for non-shared clonotypes than for those shared by all four donors.

To note about this clone: Its antigen remains unidentified.

Profiling relied on immunoSEQ multiplex PCR, and the TCRdb table lists in-frame clones only, not all of them. This sample yields millions of clones, of which approximately 94% are seen a single time; about 0.13% belongs to the top ten. After removal of 4 bases from V and 8 bases from J, the junction contained 13 bases not matched to a gene. The CDR3 totals 15 residues. In germline, CDR1 is SGHRS, CDR2 YFSETQ. What was sequenced was naive CD4+ T cells sorted from blood. Subset defined: CD45RA+ positively selected. The clonotype comes from a man in his late teens or twenties in good health. V usage is TRBV5-1 and J usage is TRBJ1-2, with TRBD1 matching over 8 bases. This chain's CDR3 is CASSPGTGGAGGYTF. The DNA of the CDR3 is TGCGCCAGCAGCCCCGGGACAGGAGGCGCGGGGGGCTACACCTTC.